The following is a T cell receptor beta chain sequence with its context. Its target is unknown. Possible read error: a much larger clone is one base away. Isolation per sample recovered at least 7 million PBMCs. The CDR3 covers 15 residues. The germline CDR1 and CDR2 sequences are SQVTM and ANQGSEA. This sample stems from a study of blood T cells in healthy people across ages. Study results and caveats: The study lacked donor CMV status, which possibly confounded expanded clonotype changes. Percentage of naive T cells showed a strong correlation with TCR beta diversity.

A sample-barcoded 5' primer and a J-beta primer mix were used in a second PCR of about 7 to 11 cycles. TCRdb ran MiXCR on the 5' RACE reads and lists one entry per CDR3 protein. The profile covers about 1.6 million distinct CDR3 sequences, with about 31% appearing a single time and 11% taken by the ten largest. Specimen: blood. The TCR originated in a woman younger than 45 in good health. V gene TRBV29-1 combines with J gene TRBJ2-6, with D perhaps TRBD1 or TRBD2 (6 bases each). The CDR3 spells CSARDWGAGANALTF. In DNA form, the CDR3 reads TGCAGCGCCCGGGATTGGGGGGCAGGGGCCAACGCCCTGACTTTC.